Listed here are 12 T cell receptor beta chains from one sample, sequenced in a study of blood T cell repertoires in COVID-19. Sequenced by immunoSEQ multiplex PCR; TCRdb stores in-frame clones only, minus some. This table holds 55,000 to 75,000 clones, roughly 82% found once. Sequenced material: peripheral blood. These receptors all come from a man older than 75 with active COVID-19.

The chain uses TRBV28 and TRBJ1-1; TRBD1 is a possible D gene (5 bases). The ends were cut back, 1 base at V and 4 bases at J, with 7 bases in the middle. The CDR3 is 13 residues long. The germline CDR1 and CDR2 sequences are MDHEN and SYDVKM. CDR3 sequence: CASSLSGGTEAFF. The CDR3 DNA follows: TGTGCCAGCAGTTTATCGGGGGGCACTGAAGCTTTCTTT.

The chain is built from TRBV3-1 (or the pseudogene TRBV3-2) and TRBJ1-1; TRBD1 might be the D (6 bases). The CDR3 runs 13 residues. In germline, CDR1 is LGHDT, CDR2 YNNKEL (reference sequence). Trimming left V 5 bases short and J 2 bases short, with 9 bases between. CDR3: CASSRQVNTEAFF. The DNA of the CDR3 is TGTGCCAGCAGCAGACAGGTTAACACTGAAGCTTTCTTT.

This clone has at least ten counts. The gene calls are TRBV28 and TRBJ1-1; perhaps TRBD1 as D (5 bases). This CDR3 comprises 16 residues. Germline CDR1 is MDHEN and CDR2 is SYDVKM. CDR3 protein: CASGERGARRKTEAFF. The CDR3 bases are TGTGCTTCTGGAGAAAGGGGCGCCCGTAGGAAGACTGAAGCTTTCTTT.

The chain uses TRBV28 and TRBJ1-5; 9 nucleotides align to TRBD1. Germline loops: CDR1 MDHEN, CDR2 SYDVKM. J was trimmed by 5 bases and V by 4 bases; bases with no gene match: 9. The CDR3 is 16 amino acids. The CDR3 reads CASSSPFTGGHQPQHF. The CDR3 bases are TGTGCCAGCAGTTCCCCATTCACAGGGGGCCATCAGCCCCAGCATTTT.

This sequence joins TRBV18 and TRBJ1-1; 9 bases are shared with TRBD1. In germline, CDR1 is KGHSH, CDR2 LQKENI. J was trimmed by 4 bases and V by 3 bases; bases with no gene match: 15. The CDR3 is made up of 18 amino acids. The CDR3 sequence: CASSPSVITGGQGTEAFF. CDR3 coding DNA: TGTGCCAGCTCACCCAGCGTCATCACAGGGGGCCAGGGCACTGAAGCTTTCTTT.

V gene TRBV9 combines with J gene TRBJ1-6; maybe TRBD1 (5 bases). This CDR3 is built from 15 residues. Trimming shortened V by 5 bases and J by 5 bases, and 14 bases separated the two germline ends. CDR1 and CDR2 from the germline V gene are SGDLS and YYNGEE. CDR3 sequence (DNA): TGTGCCAGCAGGGGTCAGGGTGGGAATAATTCACCCCTCCACTTT. It translates to CASRGQGGNNSPLHF.

This clone was recorded once. V and J are TRBV7-9 and TRBJ2-3, with D tentatively TRBD2 (6 bases). The CDR3 spans 15 residues. Germline assignment: CDR1 SEHNR and CDR2 FQNEAQ (reference sequence). Trimming cost V 2 bases and J 2 bases, with 11 bases left between them. CDR3 DNA sequence: TGTGCCAGCAGCTTATACGGGGGTAACACAGATACGCAGTATTTT. This sequence encodes CASSLYGGNTDTQYF.

J is TRBJ2-1 and V is TRBV7-8, with TRBD1 matching 7 bases. The CDR3 is made up of 17 amino acids. From germline, CDR1 is SGHVS and CDR2 FQNEAQ. The V gene end was trimmed by 5 bases and the J gene end by 2 bases; junction bases not matched to a gene: 12. The CDR3 here is CASSTQADRDTYNEQFF. The DNA of the CDR3 is TGTGCCAGCAGCACACAAGCCGACAGGGACACCTACAATGAGCAGTTCTTC.

The chain's CDR3 is CASTGGYVYGYTF. In DNA, the CDR3 is TGTGCCAGCACAGGGGGCTATGTCTATGGCTACACCTTC. The gene calls are TRBV28 and TRBJ1-2, with 8 bases aligning to TRBD1. CDR3 length equals 13 residues. The trim removed 7 bases at V and 4 bases at J, leaving 5 bases unmatched. In germline, CDR1 is MDHEN, CDR2 SYDVKM.

V is TRBV11-1 and J is TRBJ2-3; 12 bases are shared with TRBD1. This CDR3 has 15 amino acids. Trimming removed 3 bases from V and 5 bases from J; junction bases left unmatched: 3. From germline, CDR1 is SGHAT and CDR2 FQDESV (reference sequence). DNA of the CDR3: TGTGCCAGCAGCTTGGGACAGGGGGCGGGAGATACGCAGTATTTT. Protein product: CASSLGQGAGDTQYF.

This sequence joins TRBV29-1 and TRBJ2-7; TRBD1 matches 7 bases. Germline loops: CDR1 SQVTM, CDR2 ANQGSEA. The CDR3 runs 15 residues. Germline trimming cut 6 bases from V and 0 bases from J; bases unmatched to any gene: 11. In DNA form, the CDR3 reads TGCAGCGTCGTACCGGGACAGAGTTTCTCCTACGAGCAGTACTTC. Translated: CSVVPGQSFSYEQYF.

This rearrangement joins TRBV11-2 to TRBJ2-4; 10 bases map to TRBD2. There are 15 residues in the CDR3. Germline V gives CDR1 SGHAT, CDR2 FQNNGV. Unmatched junction bases numbered 9, after V lost 0 bases and J lost 13 bases. In DNA, the CDR3 is TGTGCCAGCAGCTTAGATCCGACTAGCGGGCGGGTGCAGTACTTC. Translation: CASSLDPTSGRVQYF.